This is a list of T cell receptor beta chains from one sample in a study of blood T cell repertoires in COVID-19. TCRdb's copy holds only in-frame clones and misses some; the assay was immunoSEQ multiplex PCR. The table includes 270,000 or so clones, approximately 80% detected once. The sequencing sample was made of peripheral blood. The receptors here all came from a woman aged 60-75 years with active or convalescent COVID-19. Both conserved end residues are part of each CDR3. A D gene is named only where the DNA matches it firmly. Only part of the rows carry a size: once, few, many, or a class if the clone is expanded.

abundance: .
v_gene: TRBV9
j_gene: TRBJ2-7
d_gene: .
CDR3nt: TGTGCCAGCAGCCCCCAGGGGGGTCAGTACGAGCAGTACTTC
CDR3aa: CASSPQGGQYEQYF

abundance: once
v_gene: TRBV2
j_gene: TRBJ2-1
d_gene: .
CDR3nt: TGTGCCAGTACCGGGACACCATCATACAATGAGCAGTTCTTC
CDR3aa: CASTGTPSYNEQFF

abundance: .
v_gene: TRBV6-5
j_gene: TRBJ2-7
d_gene: .
CDR3nt: TGTGCCAGCAGCCTTACACGCTACGAGCAGTACTTC
CDR3aa: CASSLTRYEQYF

abundance: .
v_gene: TRBV6-1
j_gene: TRBJ1-5
d_gene: .
CDR3nt: TGTGCCATCCAAGGGGTGGGCCCTGGCCAGCCCCAGCATTTT
CDR3aa: CAIQGVGPGQPQHF

abundance: .
v_gene: TRBV6-1
j_gene: TRBJ1-3
d_gene: .
CDR3nt: TGTGCCAGCAGTGAAAACCGACTAGGAAACACCATATATTTT
CDR3aa: CASSENRLGNTIYF

abundance: .
v_gene: TRBV12-3/TRBV12-4
j_gene: TRBJ1-1
d_gene: .
CDR3nt: TGTGCCAGCAGTTTCGCAGGGGCCCCTGAAGCTTTCTTT
CDR3aa: CASSFAGAPEAFF

abundance: .
v_gene: TRBV10-3
j_gene: TRBJ1-2
d_gene: TRBD1
CDR3nt: TGTGCCACTGAGACAGGGTGGTCGAACTATGGCTACACCTTC
CDR3aa: CATETGWSNYGYTF

abundance: .
v_gene: TRBV4-3
j_gene: TRBJ2-1
d_gene: TRBD1
CDR3nt: TGCGCCAGCAGCCTCTTAGGACAGGGGAGGGATGAGCAGTTCTTC
CDR3aa: CASSLLGQGRDEQFF

abundance: .
v_gene: TRBV18
j_gene: TRBJ2-3
d_gene: .
CDR3nt: TGTGCCAGCTCACCGCCTTCGGTAGATACGCAGTATTTT
CDR3aa: CASSPPSVDTQYF

abundance: .
v_gene: TRBV16
j_gene: TRBJ2-7
d_gene: .
CDR3nt: TGTGCCAGCAGCCAATCGATCGGGAGAACGACCTACGAGCAGTACTTC
CDR3aa: CASSQSIGRTTYEQYF

abundance: .
v_gene: TRBV6-6
j_gene: TRBJ2-3
d_gene: .
CDR3nt: TGTGCCAGCAGTTACCCTGGAGGAGATACGCAGTATTTT
CDR3aa: CASSYPGGDTQYF

abundance: .
v_gene: TRBV27
j_gene: TRBJ1-6
d_gene: TRBD1
CDR3nt: TGTGCCAGCAGTTTGTCCGACAGGGGGAATTCACCCCTCCACTTT
CDR3aa: CASSLSDRGNSPLHF

abundance: once
v_gene: TRBV2
j_gene: TRBJ1-1
d_gene: .
CDR3nt: TGTGCCAGCAGTGAAGACCCCCCCCGACAGACGAACACTGAAGCTTTCTTT
CDR3aa: CASSEDPPRQTNTEAFF

abundance: .
v_gene: TRBV5-6
j_gene: TRBJ2-2
d_gene: .
CDR3nt: TGTGCCAGCAGCTCCGACAGGAACACCGGGGAGCTGTTTTTT
CDR3aa: CASSSDRNTGELFF

abundance: .
v_gene: TRBV7-9
j_gene: TRBJ1-1
d_gene: TRBD1
CDR3nt: TGTGCCAGCAGCCCCGGGGACAGGGAATCAAACACTGAAGCTTTCTTT
CDR3aa: CASSPGDRESNTEAFF

abundance: .
v_gene: TRBV7-9
j_gene: TRBJ2-7
d_gene: .
CDR3nt: TGTGCCAGCAGCTTAGCGGGTAAGGCGTCGCTAGACTACGAGCAGTACTTC
CDR3aa: CASSLAGKASLDYEQYF

abundance: .
v_gene: TRBV19
j_gene: TRBJ1-6
d_gene: TRBD1
CDR3nt: TGTGCCAGTACCCCGACAGGGGGCAGATCACCCCTCCACTTT
CDR3aa: CASTPTGGRSPLHF

abundance: .
v_gene: TRBV20-1
j_gene: TRBJ2-5
d_gene: .
CDR3nt: TGCAGTGCTAGTCCCCCTATGGAGACCCAGTACTTC
CDR3aa: CSASPPMETQYF

abundance: .
v_gene: TRBV7-3
j_gene: TRBJ2-2
d_gene: TRBD1
CDR3nt: TGTGCCAGCAGCCCGCCGACAGGGGGCTACACCGGGGAGCTGTTTTTT
CDR3aa: CASSPPTGGYTGELFF

abundance: .
v_gene: TRBV18
j_gene: TRBJ1-5
d_gene: .
CDR3nt: TGTGCCAGCTCGCCCGGGGTCCATCAGCCCCAGCATTTT
CDR3aa: CASSPGVHQPQHF

abundance: .
v_gene: TRBV19
j_gene: TRBJ1-2
d_gene: .
CDR3nt: TGTGCCAGTAGTATTGGGAGCTCCTCTTACTATGGCTACACCTTC
CDR3aa: CASSIGSSSYYGYTF

abundance: .
v_gene: TRBV7-2
j_gene: TRBJ1-1
d_gene: TRBD1
CDR3nt: TGTGCCAGCAGCTTGACAGGGGTGAACACTGAAGCTTTCTTT
CDR3aa: CASSLTGVNTEAFF

abundance: .
v_gene: TRBV19
j_gene: TRBJ2-3
d_gene: TRBD1
CDR3nt: TGTGCCAGTAGCCGGGACAGGGAGACGGATACGCAGTATTTT
CDR3aa: CASSRDRETDTQYF

abundance: .
v_gene: TRBV5-5
j_gene: TRBJ2-3
d_gene: TRBD1
CDR3nt: TGTGCCAGCAGATACGGACAGGGCTTAACAGATACGCAGTATTTT
CDR3aa: CASRYGQGLTDTQYF

abundance: .
v_gene: TRBV19
j_gene: TRBJ1-3
d_gene: TRBD1
CDR3nt: TGTGCCAGTATGCTGGACAGGGGTTCAGGAAACACCATATATTTT
CDR3aa: CASMLDRGSGNTIYF

abundance: .
v_gene: TRBV5-7
j_gene: TRBJ2-2
d_gene: TRBD2
CDR3nt: TGTGCCAGCAGCTTAGCGGGGGCGAACACCGGGGAGCTGTTTTTT
CDR3aa: CASSLAGANTGELFF

abundance: few
v_gene: TRBV7-9
j_gene: TRBJ2-2
d_gene: .
CDR3nt: TGTGCCAGCAGCGTACGGGCGGGCGGGGAGCTGTTTTTT
CDR3aa: CASSVRAGGELFF

abundance: .
v_gene: TRBV7-2
j_gene: TRBJ1-1
d_gene: .
CDR3nt: TGTGCCAGCAGCTTATTGTTAATCGCTGAAGCTTTCTTT
CDR3aa: CASSLLLIAEAFF

abundance: once
v_gene: TRBV5-5
j_gene: TRBJ2-7
d_gene: .
CDR3nt: TGTGCCAGCAGCTTCAGGGTTGATGGGTCCTACGAGCAGTACTTC
CDR3aa: CASSFRVDGSYEQYF

abundance: .
v_gene: TRBV7-9
j_gene: TRBJ1-4
d_gene: TRBD1
CDR3nt: TGTGCCAGCAGCTTAGAGACAGGGCATAATGAAAAACTGTTTTTT
CDR3aa: CASSLETGHNEKLFF

abundance: .
v_gene: TRBV24-1
j_gene: TRBJ1-5
d_gene: TRBD1
CDR3nt: TGTGCCACCAGTGAAGGAGACAGGGGTCGAAGCAATCAGCCCCAGCATTTT
CDR3aa: CATSEGDRGRSNQPQHF

abundance: .
v_gene: TRBV11-2
j_gene: TRBJ1-1
d_gene: TRBD1
CDR3nt: TGTGCCAGCAGCCTCACACAGGGGCTGGGGACTGAAGCTTTCTTT
CDR3aa: CASSLTQGLGTEAFF

abundance: .
v_gene: TRBV14
j_gene: TRBJ1-1
d_gene: .
CDR3nt: TGTGCCAGCAGCCAGATAGCAGTGCTGAACACTGAAGCTTTCTTT
CDR3aa: CASSQIAVLNTEAFF

abundance: .
v_gene: TRBV7-9
j_gene: TRBJ2-7
d_gene: TRBD2
CDR3nt: TGTGCCAGCAGCTTAGGGACTAGCCGGGCATACGGTGACGAGCAGTACTTC
CDR3aa: CASSLGTSRAYGDEQYF

abundance: few
v_gene: TRBV18
j_gene: TRBJ1-1
d_gene: .
CDR3nt: TGTGCCAGCTCATCTCACGCGGGGGCGGGGGACACTGAAGCTTTCTTT
CDR3aa: CASSSHAGAGDTEAFF

abundance: .
v_gene: TRBV18
j_gene: TRBJ1-1
d_gene: .
CDR3nt: TGTGCCAGCTCACCAGGGAGGTCCACTGAAGCTTTCTTT
CDR3aa: CASSPGRSTEAFF

abundance: .
v_gene: TRBV3-1/TRBV3-2
j_gene: TRBJ2-1
d_gene: TRBD2
CDR3nt: TGTGCCAGCAGCCAAGAGAGGCGAGCGGGGGGCCTCTACAATGAGCAGTTCTTC
CDR3aa: CASSQERRAGGLYNEQFF

abundance: .
v_gene: TRBV27
j_gene: TRBJ2-3
d_gene: TRBD2
CDR3nt: TGTGCCACCTCCACCCCAGCGGGGGGGACAGATACGCAGTATTTT
CDR3aa: CATSTPAGGTDTQYF

abundance: .
v_gene: TRBV25-1
j_gene: TRBJ1-5
d_gene: TRBD1
CDR3nt: TGTGCCAGCAGTAGCGACAGGGAACCTTATCAGCCCCAGCATTTT
CDR3aa: CASSSDREPYQPQHF

abundance: few
v_gene: TRBV5-4
j_gene: TRBJ1-2
d_gene: TRBD1
CDR3nt: TGTGCCAGCAGCTTGGCCGGGACAGAACATGGCTACACCTTC
CDR3aa: CASSLAGTEHGYTF

abundance: .
v_gene: TRBV28
j_gene: TRBJ1-2
d_gene: TRBD1
CDR3nt: TGTGCCAGCAGTTTATTCTTATGGCCGGGGACAGCAACTGGCTATGGCTACACCTTC
CDR3aa: CASSLFLWPGTATGYGYTF

abundance: few
v_gene: TRBV11-3
j_gene: TRBJ2-7
d_gene: .
CDR3nt: TGTGCCAGCAGCTTATACGGGAACGAGCAGTACTTC
CDR3aa: CASSLYGNEQYF

abundance: .
v_gene: TRBV2
j_gene: TRBJ2-1
d_gene: .
CDR3nt: TGTGCCAGCAGTGAAGCGGGGGGTAGAGATGAGCAGTTCTTC
CDR3aa: CASSEAGGRDEQFF

abundance: .
v_gene: TRBV19
j_gene: TRBJ2-5
d_gene: .
CDR3nt: TGTGCCAGTAGCCAACAAGGAGGGGAGACCCAGTACTTC
CDR3aa: CASSQQGGETQYF

abundance: .
v_gene: TRBV30
j_gene: TRBJ2-5
d_gene: TRBD2
CDR3nt: TGTGCCTGGGGACTGGGACTAGCTCAAGAGACCCAGTACTTC
CDR3aa: CAWGLGLAQETQYF

abundance: few
v_gene: TRBV7-2
j_gene: TRBJ2-2
d_gene: TRBD1
CDR3nt: TGTGCCAGCAGTTCCCCCCGGGACAGGGTGGCCACCGGGGAGCTGTTTTTT
CDR3aa: CASSSPRDRVATGELFF

abundance: .
v_gene: TRBV7-8
j_gene: TRBJ2-2
d_gene: .
CDR3nt: TGTGCCAGCGGACAGAACACCGGGGAGCTGTTTTTT
CDR3aa: CASGQNTGELFF